This paragraph reports one T cell receptor beta chain. This clone was picked up one time. It lacks a known antigen. No much larger clonotype is one base removed from it; base qualities were not supplied. The data were obtained in a study of T cell responses to AZD1222 COVID-19 vaccine (dated by TCRdb to the early 2020s). Regarding the complete study: A total of about 230 trial participants underwent TCR sequencing, of whom some 210 received two doses of AZD1222 and some 26 received two doses of the MenACWY control vaccine. Enrollment into the trials was organized by age into subgroups of 18-55, 56-69 and 70-plus years, and those subgroups contained approximately 150, 30 and 60 TCR-sequenced participants, respectively.

The time point label for this specimen denotes: about 28 days (+/-7) after the second vaccine dose. Because spike-specific TCR depth and breadth did not differ between the two schedules, AZD1222 recipients who got a second dose at roughly 4 weeks were pooled with those who got a second dose at roughly 12 weeks. Vaccinee samples were obtained from the UK trials COV001 and COV002, which included a single-blind randomized controlled phase 2/3 trial of AZD1222 (ChAdOx1 nCoV-19) in healthy adults. Trial participant PBMC samples were collected at day 0 and day 28 after the second dose for TCRbeta chain sequencing. Via the germline V gene (reference sequence), CDR1 is SEHNR and CDR2 FQNEAQ. V drops 7 bases and J drops 5 bases, leaving 17 bases in between. The cysteine opens and the phenylalanine closes a CDR3 of 14 amino acids. Only the CDR3 DNA stays, 42 bases, in frame from base 1. Overall study results and their limits: Spike-specific TCR breadth and depth rose significantly after two AZD1222 doses compared with day 0 and with MenACWY recipients. The whole spike protein was spanned by vaccine-associated CD4 TCRs, and dominant responses were seen in regions 160-218 and 743-854. Because no day 14 peak-response samples were available, the repertoires could be characterized only after the peak T cell response. Only five or six AZD1222 recipients were SARS-CoV-2 seropositive at baseline, limiting conclusions about previously exposed vaccinees. Epitopes outside the regions mutated in the B.1.351 and B.1.1.7 variants were reportedly recognized by nearly half of the unique spike-specific TCRs. The 56-69-year group was small, and its depth increase did not reach significance, likely because of low power. Participants were mostly white British, with more females than males. The authors suggested clonal diversity may have been underestimated.

The CDR3 regions of human TCRbeta chains were analyzed by immunosequencing. The published analysis was carried out like this. Repertoire TCRs were checked for matches against a reference library of SARS-CoV-2-specific TCRs that had been generated using the MIRA antigen-specificity platform. Breadth meant the fraction of unique TCRs that were SARS-CoV-2-associated, whereas depth meant the fraction of total T cells that were SARS-CoV-2-associated. Using the MIRA data, each spike-specific TCR was mapped to the spike region that the TCR reacts to and placed in a CD4 or CD8 class. Log10-transformed breadth and depth values were compared by one-way ANOVA with Sidak's multiple comparisons tests. Drawn from immuneACCESS, this table holds only the in-frame rearrangements with V and J called that TCRdb kept. Clones are partly lost; checked studies trace under half to an unresolved V gene and leave the rest unexplained. The D gene and trimming were derived from the DNA, and the V and J assignments and clone size from that table. The sample has 83,000 or so clones on record, almost 90% of them singletons. The ten largest account for 6.9% of the sample.

The sequenced sample was peripheral blood, obtained 28 days after the second AZD1222 dose. The sequence is built from TRBV7-9 and TRBJ1-2; the D region possibly corresponds to TRBD1 (6 bases align). The TCR sequence derives from an adult who received the AZD1222 COVID-19 vaccine. Here is the DNA: TGTGCCAGCACCCTAGAGGGGGGTCATTATGGCTACACCTTC. Its protein reads: CASTLEGGHYGYTF.